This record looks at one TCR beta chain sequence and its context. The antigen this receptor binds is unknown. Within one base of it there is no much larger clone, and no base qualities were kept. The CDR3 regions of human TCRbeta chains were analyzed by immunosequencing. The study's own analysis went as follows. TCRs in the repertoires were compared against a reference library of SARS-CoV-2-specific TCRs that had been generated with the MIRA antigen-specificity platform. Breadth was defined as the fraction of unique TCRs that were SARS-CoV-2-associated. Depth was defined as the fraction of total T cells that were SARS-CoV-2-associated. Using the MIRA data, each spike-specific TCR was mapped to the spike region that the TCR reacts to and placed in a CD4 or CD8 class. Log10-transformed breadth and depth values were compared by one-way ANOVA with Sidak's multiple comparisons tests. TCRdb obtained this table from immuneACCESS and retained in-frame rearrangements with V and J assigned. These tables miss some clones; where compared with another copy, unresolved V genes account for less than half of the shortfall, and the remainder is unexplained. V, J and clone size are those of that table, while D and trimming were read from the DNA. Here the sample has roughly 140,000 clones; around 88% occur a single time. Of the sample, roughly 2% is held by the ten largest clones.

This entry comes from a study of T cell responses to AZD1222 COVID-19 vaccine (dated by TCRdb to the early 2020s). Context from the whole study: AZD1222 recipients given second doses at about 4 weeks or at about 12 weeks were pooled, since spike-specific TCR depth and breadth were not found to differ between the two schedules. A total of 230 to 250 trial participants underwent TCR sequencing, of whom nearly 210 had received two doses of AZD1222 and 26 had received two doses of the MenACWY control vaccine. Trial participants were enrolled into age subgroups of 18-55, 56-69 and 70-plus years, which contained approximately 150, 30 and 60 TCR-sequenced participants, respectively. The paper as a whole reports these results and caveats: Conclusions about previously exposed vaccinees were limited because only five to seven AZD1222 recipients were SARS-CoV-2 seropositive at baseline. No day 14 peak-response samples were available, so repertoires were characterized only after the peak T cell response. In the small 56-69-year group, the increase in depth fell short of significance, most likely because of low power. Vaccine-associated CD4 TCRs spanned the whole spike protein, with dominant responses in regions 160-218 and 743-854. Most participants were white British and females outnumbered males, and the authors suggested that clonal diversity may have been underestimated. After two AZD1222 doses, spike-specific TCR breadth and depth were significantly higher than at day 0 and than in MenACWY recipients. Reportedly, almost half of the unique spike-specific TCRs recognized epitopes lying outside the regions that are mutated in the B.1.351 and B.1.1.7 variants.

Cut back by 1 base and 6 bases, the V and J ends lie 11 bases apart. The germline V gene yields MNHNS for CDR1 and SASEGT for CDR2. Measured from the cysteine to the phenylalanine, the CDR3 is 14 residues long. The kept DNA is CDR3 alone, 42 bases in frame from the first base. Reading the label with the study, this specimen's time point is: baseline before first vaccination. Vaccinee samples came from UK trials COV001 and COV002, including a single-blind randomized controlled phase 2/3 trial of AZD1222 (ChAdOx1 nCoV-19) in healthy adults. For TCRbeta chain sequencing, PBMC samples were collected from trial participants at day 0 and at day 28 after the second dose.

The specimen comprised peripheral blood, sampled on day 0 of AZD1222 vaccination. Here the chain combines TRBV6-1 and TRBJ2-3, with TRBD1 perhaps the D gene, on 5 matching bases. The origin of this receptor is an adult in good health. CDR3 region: CASSEGFTGDTQYF. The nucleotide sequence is TGTGCCAGCAGTGAAGGGTTCACAGGCGATACGCAGTATTTT.